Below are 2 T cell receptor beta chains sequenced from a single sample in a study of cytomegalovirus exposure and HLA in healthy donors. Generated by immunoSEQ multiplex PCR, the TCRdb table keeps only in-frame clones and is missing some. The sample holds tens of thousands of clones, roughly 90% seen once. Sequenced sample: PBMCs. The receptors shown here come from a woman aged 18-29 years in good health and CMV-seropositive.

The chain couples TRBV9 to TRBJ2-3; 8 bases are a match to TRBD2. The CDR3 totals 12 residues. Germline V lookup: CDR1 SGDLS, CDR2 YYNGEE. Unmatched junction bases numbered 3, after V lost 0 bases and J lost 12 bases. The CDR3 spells CASSVDSGVQYF. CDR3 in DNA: TGTGCCAGCAGCGTAGATAGCGGGGTACAGTATTTT.

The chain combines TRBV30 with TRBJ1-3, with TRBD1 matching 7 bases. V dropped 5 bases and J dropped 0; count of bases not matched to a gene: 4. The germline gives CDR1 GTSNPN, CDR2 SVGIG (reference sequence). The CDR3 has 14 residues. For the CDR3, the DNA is TGTGCCTGGCAGGGGGTGAACTCTGGAAACACCATATATTTT. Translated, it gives CAWQGVNSGNTIYF.